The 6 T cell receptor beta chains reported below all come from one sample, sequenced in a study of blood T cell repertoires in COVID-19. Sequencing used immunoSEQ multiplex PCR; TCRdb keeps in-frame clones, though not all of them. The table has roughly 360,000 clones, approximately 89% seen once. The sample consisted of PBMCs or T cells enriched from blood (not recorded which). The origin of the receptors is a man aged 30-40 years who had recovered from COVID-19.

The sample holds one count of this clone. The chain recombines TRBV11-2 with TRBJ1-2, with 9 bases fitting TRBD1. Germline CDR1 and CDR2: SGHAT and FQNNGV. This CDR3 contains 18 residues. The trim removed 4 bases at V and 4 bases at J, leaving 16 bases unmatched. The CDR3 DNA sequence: TGTGCCAGCAGCTCCGCCGGGACAGGGTCTCTAAACCCCTATGGCTACACCTTC. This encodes CASSSAGTGSLNPYGYTF. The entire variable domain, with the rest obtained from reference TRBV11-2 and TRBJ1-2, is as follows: EAGVAQSPRYKIIEKRQSVAFWCNPISGHATLYWYQQILGQGPKLLIQFQNNGVVDDSQLPKDRFSAERLKGVDSTLKIQPAKLEDSAVYLCASSSAGTGSLNPYGYTFGSGTRLTVV.

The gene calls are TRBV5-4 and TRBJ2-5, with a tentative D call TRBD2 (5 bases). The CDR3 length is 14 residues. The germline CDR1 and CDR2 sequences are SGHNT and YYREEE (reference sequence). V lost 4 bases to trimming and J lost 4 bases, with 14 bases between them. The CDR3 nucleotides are TGTGCCAGCAGCGAATCGTCGGGGTTAGAGACCCAGTACTTC. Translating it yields CASSESSGLETQYF.

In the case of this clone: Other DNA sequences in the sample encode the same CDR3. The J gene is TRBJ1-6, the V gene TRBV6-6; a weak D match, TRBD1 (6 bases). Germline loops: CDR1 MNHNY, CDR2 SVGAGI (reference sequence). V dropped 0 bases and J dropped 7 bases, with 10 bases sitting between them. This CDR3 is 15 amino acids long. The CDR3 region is CASSYSGGENSPLHF. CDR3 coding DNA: TGTGCCAGCAGTTACTCAGGGGGTGAGAATTCACCCCTCCACTTT.

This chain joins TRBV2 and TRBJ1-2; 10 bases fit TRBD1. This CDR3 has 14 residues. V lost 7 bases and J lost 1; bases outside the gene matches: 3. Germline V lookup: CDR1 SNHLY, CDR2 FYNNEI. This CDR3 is CASKDRGLNYGYTF. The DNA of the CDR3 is TGTGCCAGCAAAGACAGGGGGCTTAACTATGGCTACACCTTC. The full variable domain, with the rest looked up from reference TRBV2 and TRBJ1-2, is EPEVTQTPSHQVTQMGQEVILRCVPISNHLYFYWYRQILGQKVEFLVSFYNNEISEKSEIFDDQFSVERPDGSNFTLKIRSTKLEDSAMYFCASKDRGLNYGYTFGSGTRLTVV.

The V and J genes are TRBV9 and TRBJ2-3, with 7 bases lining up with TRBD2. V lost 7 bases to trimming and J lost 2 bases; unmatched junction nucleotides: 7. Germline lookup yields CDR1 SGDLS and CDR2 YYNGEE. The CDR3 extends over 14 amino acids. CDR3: CASSIAGLTDTQYF. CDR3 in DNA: TGTGCCAGCTCCATAGCGGGTCTCACAGATACGCAGTATTTT.

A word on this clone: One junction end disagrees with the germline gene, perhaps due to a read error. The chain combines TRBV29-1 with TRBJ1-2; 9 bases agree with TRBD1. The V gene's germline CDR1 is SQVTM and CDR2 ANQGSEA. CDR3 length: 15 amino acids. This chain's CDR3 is CSAEPGTGLNYGYTF. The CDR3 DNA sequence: TGCAGCGCTGAACCCGGGACAGGGCTTAACTATGGCTACACCTTC.